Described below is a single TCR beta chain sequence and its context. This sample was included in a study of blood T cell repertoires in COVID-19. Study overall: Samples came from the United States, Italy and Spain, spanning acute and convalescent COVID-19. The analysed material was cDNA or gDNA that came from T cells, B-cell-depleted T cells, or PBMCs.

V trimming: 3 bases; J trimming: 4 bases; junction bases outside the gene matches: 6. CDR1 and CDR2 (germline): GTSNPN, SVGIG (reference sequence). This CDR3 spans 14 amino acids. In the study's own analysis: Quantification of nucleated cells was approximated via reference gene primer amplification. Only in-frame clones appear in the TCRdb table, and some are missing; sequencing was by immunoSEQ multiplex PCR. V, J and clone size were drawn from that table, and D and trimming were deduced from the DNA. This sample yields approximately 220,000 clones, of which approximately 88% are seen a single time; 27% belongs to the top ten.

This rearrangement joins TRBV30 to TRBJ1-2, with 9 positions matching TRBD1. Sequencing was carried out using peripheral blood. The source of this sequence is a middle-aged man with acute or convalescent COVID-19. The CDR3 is CAWSQGQGSYGYTF. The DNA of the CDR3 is TGTGCCTGGAGCCAAGGACAGGGGTCCTATGGCTACACCTTC.